This T cell receptor (beta chain) is drawn from a study of cytomegalovirus exposure and HLA in healthy donors. Although they were nominally healthy when sampled, donors likely had unrecorded immune exposures. Study outcomes and limitations: Solely CMV serostatus was available to characterize immune exposure. Later on, a genetic analysis was performed. It linked a missense variant in DCLRE1C with V- and J-gene trimming of TCR beta. Cytomegalovirus association was assigned to over 150 TCR beta chains.

About this clone itself: Its antigen is undetermined.

The PCR made use of 60 Vbeta and 13 Jbeta primers. Sequencing used immunoSEQ multiplex PCR; TCRdb keeps in-frame clones, though not all of them. The repertoire includes 130,000 to 150,000 clones, around 78% of them detected once, and 3% sits in the top ten. CDR1 SGHNT and CDR2 YYREEE come from the germline V gene (reference sequence). The CDR3 sequence is 16 residues long. Unmatched junction bases numbered 8, after V lost 4 bases and J lost 0 bases. Material for sequencing was PBMCs. The chain joins TRBV5-4 to TRBJ1-2, with 8 bases identical to TRBD1. This TCR came from a man aged 35 to 55 in good health and CMV-seropositive. The CDR3 DNA reads TGTGCCAGCAGCCCCAGACAGGGGTGGGCTAACTATGGCTACACCTTC. Residues: CASSPRQGWANYGYTF.